This TCR beta chain was sequenced for a study of control samples from healthy donors and cancer patients. The J segment lost 0 bases and the V segment lost 4 bases, leaving 4 bases of the junction unmatched. This CDR3 comprises 15 residues. Germline-derived CDR1 and CDR2 are LGHNA and YNFKEQ. Assay used: immunoSEQ multiplex PCR; TCRdb lists only in-frame clones, some missing. The sample yields about 94,000 clones, around nine tenths seen once. The genes are TRBV4-2 and TRBJ2-7; 9 bases line up with TRBD2. The source is a woman aged 18-35 years in good health. The sample taken for sequencing was blood. The CDR3 region has the DNA TGTGCCAGCAGCCGCGGGGGGGGGAGCTCCTACGAGCAGTACTTC. Translated: CASSRGGGSSYEQYF.